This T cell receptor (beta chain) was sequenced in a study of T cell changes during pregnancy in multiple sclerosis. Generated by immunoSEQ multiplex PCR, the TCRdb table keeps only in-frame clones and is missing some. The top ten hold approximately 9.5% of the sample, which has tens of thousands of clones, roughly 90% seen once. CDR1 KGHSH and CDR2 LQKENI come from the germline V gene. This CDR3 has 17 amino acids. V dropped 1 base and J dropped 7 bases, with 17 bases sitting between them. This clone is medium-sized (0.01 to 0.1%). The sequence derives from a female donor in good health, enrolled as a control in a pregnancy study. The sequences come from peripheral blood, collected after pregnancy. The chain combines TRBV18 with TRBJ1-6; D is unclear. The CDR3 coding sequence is TGTGCCAGCTCACCACACCGGGGAGCTCACGACAATTCACCCCTCCACTTT. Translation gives CASSPHRGAHDNSPLHF.